This T cell receptor (beta chain) was captured by sequencing in a study of identical twins. V shed 8 bases and J 4 bases; nucleotides not matched to a gene: 8. The CDR3 length is 14 residues. Looked up from germline, CDR1 is MNHNS and CDR2 is SASEGT. TCRdb independently ran MiXCR on the 5' RACE reads; one entry per CDR3 protein. The sample comprises fewer than 550,000 distinct CDR3 sequences, nearly 15% of which are singletons, and more than 0.4% rests with the top ten. This same sample was also taken into another study, of yellow fever vaccine responses in identical twins.

The specimen sequenced was CD4+ T cells sorted from blood. The chain combines TRBV6-1 with TRBJ1-2; 9 bases are a match to TRBD1. The TCR sequence derives from a woman younger than 35 in good health. CDR3 loop: CASALQDRGYGYTF. The CDR3 DNA sequence: TGTGCCAGCGCATTGCAGGACAGGGGCTATGGCTACACCTTC.